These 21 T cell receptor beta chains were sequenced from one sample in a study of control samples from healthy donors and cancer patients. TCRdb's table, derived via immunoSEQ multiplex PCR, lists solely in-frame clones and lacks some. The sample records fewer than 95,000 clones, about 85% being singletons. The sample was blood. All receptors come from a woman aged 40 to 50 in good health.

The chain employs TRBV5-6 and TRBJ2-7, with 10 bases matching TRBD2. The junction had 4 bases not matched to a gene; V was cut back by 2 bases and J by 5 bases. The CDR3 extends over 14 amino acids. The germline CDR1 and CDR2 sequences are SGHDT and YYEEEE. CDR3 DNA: TGTGCCAGCAGCTTCATAGCGGGGGGCCACGAGCAGTACTTC. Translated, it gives CASSFIAGGHEQYF.

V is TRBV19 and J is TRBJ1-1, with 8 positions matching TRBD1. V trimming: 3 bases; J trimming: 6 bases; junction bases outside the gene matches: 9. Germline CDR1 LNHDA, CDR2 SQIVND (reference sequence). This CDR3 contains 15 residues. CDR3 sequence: CASSISTGVFAEAFF. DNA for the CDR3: TGTGCCAGTAGTATCTCGACAGGGGTCTTCGCTGAAGCTTTCTTT.

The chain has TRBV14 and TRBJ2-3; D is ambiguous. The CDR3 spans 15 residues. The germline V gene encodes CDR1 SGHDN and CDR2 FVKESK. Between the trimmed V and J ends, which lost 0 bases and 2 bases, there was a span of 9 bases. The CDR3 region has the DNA TGTGCCAGCAGCCAAGATTTGGTTCTCACAGATACGCAGTATTTT. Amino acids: CASSQDLVLTDTQYF.

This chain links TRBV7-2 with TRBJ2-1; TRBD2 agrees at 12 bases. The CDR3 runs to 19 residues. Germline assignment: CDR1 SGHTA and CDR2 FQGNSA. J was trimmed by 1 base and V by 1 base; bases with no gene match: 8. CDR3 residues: CASSLGPLAGGLSYNEQFF. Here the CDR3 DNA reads TGTGCCAGCAGCTTAGGCCCGCTAGCGGGGGGGCTTTCCTACAATGAGCAGTTCTTC.

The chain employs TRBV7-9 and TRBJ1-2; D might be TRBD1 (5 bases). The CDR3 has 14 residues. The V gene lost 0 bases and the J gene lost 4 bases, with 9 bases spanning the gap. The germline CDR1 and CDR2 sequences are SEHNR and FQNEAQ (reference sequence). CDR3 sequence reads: CASSLAAGLYGYTF. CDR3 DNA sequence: TGTGCCAGCAGCTTAGCGGCAGGGCTCTATGGCTACACCTTC.

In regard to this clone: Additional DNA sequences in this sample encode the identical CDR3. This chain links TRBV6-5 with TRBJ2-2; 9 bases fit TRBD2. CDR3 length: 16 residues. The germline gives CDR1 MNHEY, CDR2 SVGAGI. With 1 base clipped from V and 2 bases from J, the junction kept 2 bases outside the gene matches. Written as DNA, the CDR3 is TGTGCCAGCAGTTACTATAGCGGGAGAAACACCGGGGAGCTGTTTTTT. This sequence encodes CASSYYSGRNTGELFF.

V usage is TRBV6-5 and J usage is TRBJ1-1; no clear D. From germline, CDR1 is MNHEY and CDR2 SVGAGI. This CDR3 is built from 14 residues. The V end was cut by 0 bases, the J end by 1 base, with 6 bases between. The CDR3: CASSYSGKNTEAFF. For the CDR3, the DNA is TGTGCCAGCAGTTACTCAGGGAAGAACACTGAAGCTTTCTTT.

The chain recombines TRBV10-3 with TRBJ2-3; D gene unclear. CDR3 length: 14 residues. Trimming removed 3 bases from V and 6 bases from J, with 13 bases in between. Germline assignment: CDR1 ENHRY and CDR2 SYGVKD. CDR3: CAISEDLMEDTQYF. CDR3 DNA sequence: TGTGCCATCAGTGAAGACTTGATGGAGGATACGCAGTATTTT.

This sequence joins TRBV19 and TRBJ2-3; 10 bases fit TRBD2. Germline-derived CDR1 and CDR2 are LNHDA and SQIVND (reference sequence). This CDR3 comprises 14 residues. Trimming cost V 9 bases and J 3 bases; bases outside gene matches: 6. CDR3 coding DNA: TGTGCCAGCCAAATAGCGGGGGGTACAGATACGCAGTATTTT. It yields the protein CASQIAGGTDTQYF.

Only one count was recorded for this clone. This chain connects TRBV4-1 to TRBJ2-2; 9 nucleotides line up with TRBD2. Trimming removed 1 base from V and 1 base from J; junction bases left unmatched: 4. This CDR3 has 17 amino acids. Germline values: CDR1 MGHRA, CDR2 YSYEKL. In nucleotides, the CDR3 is TGCGCCAGCAGCCAAGGGATACTAGCGGGGAACACCGGGGAGCTGTTTTTT. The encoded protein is CASSQGILAGNTGELFF.

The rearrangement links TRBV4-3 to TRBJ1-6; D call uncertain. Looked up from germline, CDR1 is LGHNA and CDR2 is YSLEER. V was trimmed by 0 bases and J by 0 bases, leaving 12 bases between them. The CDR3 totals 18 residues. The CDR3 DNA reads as TGCGCCAGCAGCCAAGATCCGGGGAGGAGCTCCTATAATTCACCCCTCCACTTT. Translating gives CASSQDPGRSSYNSPLHF.

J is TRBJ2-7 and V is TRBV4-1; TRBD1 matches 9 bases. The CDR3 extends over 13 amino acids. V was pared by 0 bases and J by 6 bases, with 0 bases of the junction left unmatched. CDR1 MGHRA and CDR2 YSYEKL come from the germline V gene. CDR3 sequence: CASSQEDRGEQYF. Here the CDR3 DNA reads TGCGCCAGCAGCCAAGAGGACAGGGGCGAGCAGTACTTC.

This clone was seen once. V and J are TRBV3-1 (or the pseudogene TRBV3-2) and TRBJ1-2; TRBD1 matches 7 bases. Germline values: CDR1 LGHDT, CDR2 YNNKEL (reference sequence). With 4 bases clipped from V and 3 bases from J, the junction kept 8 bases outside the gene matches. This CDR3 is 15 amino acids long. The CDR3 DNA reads TGTGCCAGCAGCCTAGGGACAGCCAACTACTATGGCTACACCTTC. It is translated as CASSLGTANYYGYTF.

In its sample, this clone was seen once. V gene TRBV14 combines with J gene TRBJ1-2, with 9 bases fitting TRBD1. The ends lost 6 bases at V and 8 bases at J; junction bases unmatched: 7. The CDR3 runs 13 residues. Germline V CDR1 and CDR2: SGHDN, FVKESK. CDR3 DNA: TGTGCCAGCAGTCTACAGGGGGCTAAAGGCTACACCTTC. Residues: CASSLQGAKGYTF. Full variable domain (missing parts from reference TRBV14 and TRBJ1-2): EAGVTQFPSHSVIEKGQTVTLRCDPISGHDNLYWYRRVMGKEIKFLLHFVKESKQDESGMPNNRFLAERTGGTYSTLKVQPAELEDSGVYFCASSLQGAKGYTFGSGTRLTVV.

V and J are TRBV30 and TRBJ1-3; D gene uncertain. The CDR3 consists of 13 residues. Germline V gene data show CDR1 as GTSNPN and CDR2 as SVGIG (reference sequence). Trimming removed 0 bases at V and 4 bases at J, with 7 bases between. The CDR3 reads CAWSVGGGNTIYF. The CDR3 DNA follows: TGTGCCTGGAGTGTAGGCGGGGGAAACACCATATATTTT.

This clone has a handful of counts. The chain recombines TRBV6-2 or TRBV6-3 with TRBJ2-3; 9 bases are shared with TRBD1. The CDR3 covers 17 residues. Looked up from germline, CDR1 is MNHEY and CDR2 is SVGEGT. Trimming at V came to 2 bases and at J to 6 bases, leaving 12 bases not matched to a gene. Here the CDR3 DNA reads TGTGCCAGCAGTTACCCGACCGGGACAGGGAGGTCCGATACGCAGTATTTT. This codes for CASSYPTGTGRSDTQYF.

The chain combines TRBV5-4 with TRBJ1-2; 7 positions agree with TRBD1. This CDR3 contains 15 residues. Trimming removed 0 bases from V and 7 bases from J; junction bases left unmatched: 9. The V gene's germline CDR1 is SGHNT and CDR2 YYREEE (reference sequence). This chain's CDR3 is CASSLDGTVSGGYTF. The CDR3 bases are TGTGCCAGCAGCTTGGATGGGACAGTCTCGGGTGGCTACACCTTC. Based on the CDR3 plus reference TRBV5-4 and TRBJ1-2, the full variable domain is ETGVTQSPTHLIKTRGQQVTLRCSSQSGHNTVSWYQQALGQGPQFIFQYYREEENGRGNFPPRFSGLQFPNYSSELNVNALELDDSALYLCASSLDGTVSGGYTFGSGTRLTVV.

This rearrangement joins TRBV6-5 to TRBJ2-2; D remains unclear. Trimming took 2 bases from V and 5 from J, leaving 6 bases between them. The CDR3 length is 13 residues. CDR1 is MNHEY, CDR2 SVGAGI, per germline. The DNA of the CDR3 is TGTGCCAGCAGTTACAGCCTTACCGGGGAGCTGTTTTTT. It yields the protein CASSYSLTGELFF.

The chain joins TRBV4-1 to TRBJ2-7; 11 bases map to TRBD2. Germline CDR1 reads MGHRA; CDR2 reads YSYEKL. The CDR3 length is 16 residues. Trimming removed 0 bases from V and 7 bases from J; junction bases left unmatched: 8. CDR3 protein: CASSQELASGGFEQYF. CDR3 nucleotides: TGCGCCAGCAGCCAAGAATTGGCTAGCGGGGGGTTTGAGCAGTACTTC.

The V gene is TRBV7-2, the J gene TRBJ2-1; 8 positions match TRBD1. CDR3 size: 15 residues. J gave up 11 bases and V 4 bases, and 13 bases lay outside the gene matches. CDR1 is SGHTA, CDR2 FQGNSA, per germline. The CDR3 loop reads CASSSLDRGYPKQFF. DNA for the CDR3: TGTGCCAGCAGCTCTTTAGACAGGGGTTATCCCAAGCAGTTCTTC.

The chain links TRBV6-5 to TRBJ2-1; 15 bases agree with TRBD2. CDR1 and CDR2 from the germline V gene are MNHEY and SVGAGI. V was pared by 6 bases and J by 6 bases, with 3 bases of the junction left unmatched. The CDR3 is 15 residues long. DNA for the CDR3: TGTGCCAGCAGCCGGACTAGCGGGGGGGCCAATGAGCAGTTCTTC. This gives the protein CASSRTSGGANEQFF.